The sequence of this TCR beta chain was determined in a study of shared clonotypes between healthy human individuals. The wider study: Three plates each covered CD4 naive and memory; CD8 naive two, CD8 memory one. Overall study findings and caveats: Clonotypes not shared had lower generation probabilities than those common to all four donors. About 5% of naive CD4 clonotypes were shared across a few donors.

The naive CD8 population came from CD45RO-negative cells selected for CCR7, without terminally differentiated effector memory CD45RA+ cells. The CDR3 has 14 residues. Germline values: CDR1 MNHEY, CDR2 SMNVEV (reference sequence). V gave up 5 bases and J gave up 4 bases, with 14 bases separating them. Note on this clone: The antigen is not known.

The data were produced by immunoSEQ multiplex PCR, yet TCRdb's version contains in-frame clones alone and is incomplete. The table has roughly 550,000 clones, roughly 95% seen once. This rearrangement joins TRBV27 to TRBJ1-2, with a tentative D call TRBD1 (5 bases). This TCR derives from a woman aged 25 to 45 in good health. What was sequenced was naive CD8+ T cells sorted from blood. The CDR3 is CASSPQQGVYGYTF. CDR3 nucleotides: TGTGCCAGCAGTCCACAGCAGGGAGTCTATGGCTACACCTTC.